Sequencing of this TCR beta chain was carried out in a study of OX40 agonist ivuxolimab in advanced cancers. The table came from immunoSEQ multiplex PCR; TCRdb's copy has only in-frame clones and leaves some out. Among about 31,000 clones listed, 87% were seen once. The germline V gene has CDR1 MNHEY and CDR2 SMNVEV (reference sequence). This CDR3 region has 13 residues. Trimming shortened V by 2 bases and J by 8 bases, and 12 bases separated the two germline ends. Regarding this clone: Its antigen is unidentified.

Autoimmune disease history or systemic immunosuppression excluded patients. Study-level points and caveats: Some nonresponders likewise displayed low normalized T-cell clonal expansion. It was not determined which antigens were specifically recognized by the peripheral T cells that had undergone clonal expansion. Expanded clones were, on average, more numerous in CD8+ T cells than in CD4+.

Sequencing was performed on CD4+ or CD8+ T cells sorted from blood, taken in a trial of the OX40 agonist ivuxolimab. This sequence joins TRBV27 and TRBJ1-2; D is undetermined. This TCR derives from an adult with an advanced solid tumor such as melanoma, head and neck, liver or kidney cancer. CDR3 sequence reads: CASSLDPPSGYTF. For the CDR3, the DNA is TGTGCCAGCAGTTTAGACCCACCCTCAGGCTACACCTTC.